Presented here are 8 T cell receptor beta chains from one specimen sequenced in a study of breast tumors, draining lymph nodes, adjacent tissues. From the multiplex PCR reads, TCRdb called clonotypes with MiXCR, one entry per CDR3 protein. This table holds approximately 170,000 distinct CDR3 sequences, 30% to 35% found once. Axillary draining lymph nodes of breast cancer patients supplied the node samples. The sample was axillary lymph node tissue. The receptors stem from a female donor with breast cancer. Some clones in this sample may be carry-over from other donors' samples.

As DNA, the CDR3 is TGTGCCAGCAGAATAGGACTAGCCGGTGAGCAGTTCTTC. Translating it yields CASRIGLAGEQFF. The gene calls are TRBV6-1 and TRBJ2-1, with TRBD2 matching over 8 bases. Trimming cost V 6 bases and J 9 bases; bases outside gene matches: 7. The germline V gene encodes CDR1 MNHNS and CDR2 SASEGT. The CDR3 spans 13 residues.

Comments on this clonotype: A read error is possible here, since a much larger clone lies one base away. The chain couples TRBV18 to TRBJ1-4, with D maybe TRBD1 (6 bases). Trimming pared 3 bases from V and 8 bases from J, leaving 25 bases between. The CDR3 contains 18 residues. CDR1 KGHSH and CDR2 LQKENI come from the germline V gene. Here the CDR3 reads CASSPSRGVTGKQEKLFF. The CDR3 nucleotides read TGTGCCAGCTCACCCAGTCGGGGGGTCACAGGGAAACAAGAAAAACTGTTTTTT.

J is TRBJ1-2 and V is TRBV6-1; D is unclear. Germline-derived CDR1 and CDR2 are MNHNS and SASEGT. The CDR3 length is 14 residues. Trimming left V 5 bases short and J 4 bases short, with 14 bases between. This CDR3 reads CASSQYGVAYGYTF. CDR3 coding DNA: TGTGCCAGCAGTCAATATGGGGTGGCCTATGGCTACACCTTC.

In its sample, this clonotype was seen many times. The chain is built from TRBV6-4 and TRBJ2-1; 8 bases agree with TRBD1. J was trimmed by 5 bases and V by 10 bases; bases with no gene match: 19. This CDR3 region has 17 residues. CDR1 is MRHNA, CDR2 SNTAGT, per germline. The CDR3 region has the DNA TGTGCCACCACAAAACCTACGGTAACAGGGGGTAACAATGAGCAGTTCTTC. Protein product: CATTKPTVTGGNNEQFF.

The gene calls are TRBV2 and TRBJ2-5, with D perhaps matching TRBD1 (5 bases). The germline V gene encodes CDR1 SNHLY and CDR2 FYNNEI. CDR3 length equals 14 residues. Trimming cost V 7 bases and J 4 bases, with 16 bases left between them. CDR3: CASIVQGRRETQYF. CDR3 sequence (DNA): TGTGCCAGCATCGTTCAGGGCAGGAGAGAGACCCAGTACTTC. The full variable domain, its missing parts supplied by reference TRBV2 and TRBJ2-5, is EPEVTQTPSHQVTQMGQEVILRCVPISNHLYFYWYRQILGQKVEFLVSFYNNEISEKSEIFDDQFSVERPDGSNFTLKIRSTKLEDSAMYFCASIVQGRRETQYFGPGTRLLVL.

This clonotype has a count of ten or more. V and J are TRBV7-2 and TRBJ1-4, with unresolved D. V lost 1 base and J 8 bases, leaving 11 bases between the germline ends. The CDR3 covers 14 residues. Germline V CDR1 and CDR2: SGHTA, FQGNSA. CDR3: CASSLGGYGEKLFF. In DNA form, the CDR3 reads TGTGCCAGCAGCTTAGGGGGATACGGGGAAAAACTGTTTTTT.

This chain joins TRBV20-1 and TRBJ2-3, with 7 bases aligning to TRBD2. V was pared by 5 bases and J by 11 bases, with 22 bases of the junction left unmatched. CDR1 and CDR2 (germline): DFQATT, SNEGSKA (reference sequence). The length of the CDR3 is 16 residues. The CDR3 sequence is CSAGGGWSGDYNEQYF. Here the CDR3 DNA reads TGCAGTGCTGGGGGGGGTTGGAGCGGGGACTACAATGAGCAGTATTTT.

This clonotype was seen at least ten times. This chain links TRBV20-1 with TRBJ2-7; 8 bases are a match to TRBD2. The CDR3 loop spans 15 amino acids. CDR1 is DFQATT and CDR2 is SNEGSKA in the germline V gene (reference sequence). CDR3 DNA sequence: TGCAGCGTCCCTGCTGTAGCGGGGCCTGTCCCCGAGCAGTACTTC. Protein sequence: CSVPAVAGPVPEQYF.